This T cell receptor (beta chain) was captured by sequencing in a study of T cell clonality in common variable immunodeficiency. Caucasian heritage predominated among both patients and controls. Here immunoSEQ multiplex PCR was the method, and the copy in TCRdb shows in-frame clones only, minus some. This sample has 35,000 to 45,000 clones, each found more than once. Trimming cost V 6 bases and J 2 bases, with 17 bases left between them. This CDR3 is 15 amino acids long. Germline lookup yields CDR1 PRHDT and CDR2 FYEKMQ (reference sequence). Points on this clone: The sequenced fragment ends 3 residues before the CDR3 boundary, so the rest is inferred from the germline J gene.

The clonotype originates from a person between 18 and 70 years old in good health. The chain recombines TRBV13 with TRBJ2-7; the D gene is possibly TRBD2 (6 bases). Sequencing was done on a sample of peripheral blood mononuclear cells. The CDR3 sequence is CASRIPTSDTYEQYF. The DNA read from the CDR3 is TGTGCCAGCAGAATACCGACTAGTGATACCTACGAG.